This T cell receptor beta chain was profiled in a study of PD-L1 blockade in urothelial cancer. Study observations and caveats: Lower pretreatment blood TCR clonality, under the median, predicted better survival, researchers reported.

Profiled with immunoSEQ multiplex PCR; TCRdb holds only in-frame clones, not every one. Among roughly 29,000 clones listed, over 75% were seen once. With respect to this clone: Its antigen is currently unknown.

The trim removed 8 bases at V and 4 bases at J, leaving 1 base unmatched. There are 12 residues in the CDR3. The V gene's germline CDR1 is MNHEY and CDR2 SVGAGI. This receptor was taken from a man aged 45-60 years with urothelial cancer. This chain links TRBV6-5 with TRBJ1-2; 10 nucleotides match TRBD1. Sample: PBMCs, taken around atezolizumab (anti-PD-L1) treatment. Here the CDR3 DNA reads TGTGCCAGCGGGGACAGGGGCTATGGCTACACCTTC. Translating it yields CASGDRGYGYTF.